This T cell receptor beta chain was observed in a study of T cells after yellow fever vaccination. In the case of this clonotype: Its antigen remains unknown.

They built TCR cDNA with 5'RACE template switching, a step that put in a universal primer site and UMIs. TCRdb passed the 5' RACE reads through MiXCR, listing each CDR3 protein once. In the table there are 500,000 to 650,000 distinct CDR3 sequences, over 9% of which are singletons. Study findings and constraints: Reappearing after the booster were most of the clones from primary vaccination (about 96% CD4, around 90% CD8).

The CDR3 consists of 15 residues. Trimming pared 1 base from V and 8 bases from J, leaving 17 bases between. Germline CDR1 and CDR2: SGHAT and FQNNGV. The material was PBMCs, obtained on the day of the yellow fever booster vaccination. V usage is TRBV11-2 and J usage is TRBJ1-2; D possibly corresponds to TRBD1 (6 bases). The receptor comes from a man aged 25-45 years who received the YFV17D yellow fever vaccine. CDR3 DNA sequence: TGTGCCAGCAGCTTAGTATCTCCCTCAGGGGAAGGCTACACCTTC. Translation gives CASSLVSPSGEGYTF. Supplemented by reference TRBV11-2 and TRBJ1-2, the full variable domain reads EAGVAQSPRYKIIEKRQSVAFWCNPISGHATLYWYQQILGQGPKLLIQFQNNGVVDDSQLPKDRFSAERLKGVDSTLKIQPAKLEDSAVYLCASSLVSPSGEGYTFGSGTRLTVV.